This passage covers 26 T cell receptor beta chains from one sample sequenced in a study of radiotherapy plus CTLA-4 blockade in lung cancer. The method was immunoSEQ multiplex PCR; TCRdb's version includes in-frame clones alone and lacks a portion of them. The data hold roughly 58,000 clones, with approximately 82% observed a single time. Source: peripheral blood, taken from a patient treated with radiotherapy plus ipilimumab. Every receptor here comes from a human donor with non-small cell lung cancer whose response to radiotherapy plus ipilimumab could not be evaluated.

The rearrangement joins TRBV27 to TRBJ2-3; 7 bases align to TRBD2. This CDR3 has 16 residues. V lost 2 bases, J lost 0 bases, and 5 bases stayed unmatched. Germline V gene sequence: CDR1 MNHEY, CDR2 SMNVEV (reference sequence). The CDR3 here is CASSLMAGESTDTQYF. CDR3 coding DNA: TGTGCCAGCAGTTTAATGGCGGGGGAGAGCACAGATACGCAGTATTTT.

The chain uses TRBV29-1 and TRBJ2-5, with a weak D call TRBD1 (6 bases). The J call may be faulty, since TRBJ2-7 better matches the DNA end. This CDR3 spans 14 amino acids. The V gene's germline CDR1 is SQVTM and CDR2 ANQGSEA. CDR3 sequence: CSAATGTSGYEQYF. The DNA of the CDR3 is TGCAGCGCTGCTACAGGGACCTCCGGGTACGAGCAGTACTTC.

This clone has just one count. The genes are TRBV11-2 and TRBJ2-7; 9 bases match TRBD1. Germline V gives CDR1 SGHAT, CDR2 FQNNGV. The CDR3 loop spans 14 amino acids. The J segment lost 5 bases and the V segment lost 3 bases, leaving 5 bases of the junction unmatched. The CDR3 DNA reads TGTGCCAGCAGCTTTGGGACAGGGAGCCACGAGCAGTACTTC. Encoded protein: CASSFGTGSHEQYF.

CDR3 nucleotide sequence: TGTGCCAGCAGCTTGGAGGGGTTGAGCTACGAGCAGTACTTC. The encoded protein is CASSLEGLSYEQYF. The chain links TRBV5-4 to TRBJ2-7; tentatively, D is TRBD1 (5 bases). Per the germline V gene, CDR1 is SGHNT and CDR2 is YYREEE (reference sequence). CDR3 length: 14 amino acids. The ends were cut back, 0 bases at V and 3 bases at J, with 10 bases in the middle.

The chain is built from TRBV7-9 and TRBJ2-2; TRBD1 matches 8 bases. The germline CDR1 and CDR2 sequences are SEHNR and FQNEAQ (reference sequence). Trimming removed 3 bases from V and 5 bases from J; junction bases left unmatched: 2. This CDR3 has 14 amino acids. The CDR3 is CASSFRQGTGELFF. DNA of the CDR3: TGTGCCAGCAGCTTTAGACAGGGGACCGGGGAGCTGTTTTTT.

The rearrangement links TRBV6-5 to TRBJ2-4; TRBD1 might be the D (6 bases). The CDR3 is made up of 13 amino acids. In germline, CDR1 is MNHEY, CDR2 SVGAGI. Trimming cost V 6 bases and J 8 bases, with 14 bases left between them. The CDR3 spells CASRAQGVDIQYF. The CDR3, as DNA: TGTGCCAGCAGGGCACAGGGTGTTGACATTCAGTACTTC.

V usage is TRBV14 and J usage is TRBJ2-2; 13 nucleotides align to TRBD2. Trimming cost V 4 bases and J 4 bases; bases outside gene matches: 9. CDR3 length: 18 amino acids. Germline V lookup: CDR1 SGHDN, CDR2 FVKESK. CDR3 loop: CASSLTSGRARTTGELFF. The CDR3 DNA is TGTGCCAGCAGCCTTACTAGCGGGAGGGCCCGGACCACCGGGGAGCTGTTTTTT. The full variable domain, in which reference TRBV14 and TRBJ2-2 provide the parts outside the CDR3, is EAGVTQFPSHSVIEKGQTVTLRCDPISGHDNLYWYRRVMGKEIKFLLHFVKESKQDESGMPNNRFLAERTGGTYSTLKVQPAELEDSGVYFCASSLTSGRARTTGELFFGEGSRLTVL.

The chain uses TRBV7-9 and TRBJ1-1; D remains unclear. The V end lost 6 bases, the J end lost 3 bases, and 11 bases lay between the germline ends. The CDR3 contains 13 residues. CDR1 and CDR2 from the germline V gene are SEHNR and FQNEAQ (reference sequence). CDR3 in DNA: TGTGCCAGCAGTTTGACTACAGACACTGAAGCTTTCTTT. Amino acid sequence: CASSLTTDTEAFF.

V and J are TRBV4-3 and TRBJ2-7, with 7 bases that match TRBD2. With V trimmed by 0 bases and J by 2 bases, 10 bases remained unmatched. CDR3 length: 17 residues. Germline CDR1 reads LGHNA; CDR2 reads YSLEER. CDR3 bases: TGCGCCAGCAGCCAAGAGTCGGGCGGGGGTGGGGCCTACGAGCAGTACTTC. Translated, it gives CASSQESGGGGAYEQYF.

The chain combines TRBV19 with TRBJ2-7, with 10 bases matching TRBD1. The length of the CDR3 is 15 residues. V shed 5 bases and J 4 bases; nucleotides not matched to a gene: 8. Germline V gives CDR1 LNHDA, CDR2 SQIVND (reference sequence). The DNA for the CDR3 is TGTGCCAGTAGTTCTCCCGGGACAGGGGTGTACGAGCAGTACTTC. Translating it yields CASSSPGTGVYEQYF.

The chain carries TRBV5-5 and TRBJ1-1, with D tentatively TRBD1 (5 bases). The germline V gene has CDR1 SGHKS and CDR2 YYEKEE (reference sequence). V lost 0 bases, J lost 7 bases, and 19 bases lay in between. The CDR3 has 16 residues. The CDR3 DNA follows: TGTGCCAGCAGCTTGGAGTTCGGGAGGGGCCCCATTGAAGCTTTCTTT. The encoded protein is CASSLEFGRGPIEAFF.

This chain connects TRBV9 to TRBJ1-5; a possible D gene is TRBD1 (6 bases). V was cut by 1 base and J by 6 bases, with 17 bases left in between. This CDR3 spans 16 amino acids. Germline V CDR1 and CDR2: SGDLS, YYNGEE. The CDR3 sequence: CASSVNQDRGPQPQHF. CDR3 bases: TGTGCCAGCAGCGTAAATCAGGACAGAGGACCTCAGCCCCAGCATTTT. Filled out from reference TRBV9 and TRBJ1-5, the complete variable domain reads DSGVTQTPKHLITATGQRVTLRCSPRSGDLSVYWYQQSLDQGLQFLIQYYNGEERAKGNILERFSAQQFPDLHSELNLSSLELGDSALYFCASSVNQDRGPQPQHFGDGTRLSIL.

The V and J genes are TRBV7-2 and TRBJ2-3; TRBD2 matches 7 bases. The CDR3 contains 14 residues. The V gene's germline CDR1 is SGHTA and CDR2 FQGNSA. After removal of 1 base from V and 5 bases from J, the junction contained 3 bases not matched to a gene. The CDR3: CASSLVVAGDTQYF. CDR3 nucleotides: TGTGCCAGCAGCTTAGTGGTAGCGGGAGATACGCAGTATTTT.

V gene TRBV29-1 combines with J gene TRBJ1-2, with D perhaps TRBD1 (6 bases). The CDR3 is 15 amino acids. Looked up from germline, CDR1 is SQVTM and CDR2 is ANQGSEA. Trimming took 4 bases from V and 6 from J, leaving 21 bases between them. This chain's CDR3 is CSVAQHRDTTNGYTF. CDR3 nucleotides: TGCAGCGTTGCTCAACACCGGGACACGACGAATGGCTACACCTTC.

V gene TRBV7-9 combines with J gene TRBJ1-2, with D tentatively TRBD1 (5 bases). The germline gives CDR1 SEHNR, CDR2 FQNEAQ (reference sequence). Between the trimmed V and J ends, which lost 1 base and 5 bases, there was a span of 11 bases. This CDR3 contains 14 residues. CDR3 sequence: CASSLDTGGYGYTF. Here the CDR3 DNA reads TGTGCCAGCAGCTTAGACACGGGGGGTTATGGCTACACCTTC.

V is TRBV4-3 and J is TRBJ2-1, with 8 bases aligning to TRBD2. Trimming took 0 bases from V and 4 from J; bases not matched to a gene: 11. Per the germline V gene, CDR1 is LGHNA and CDR2 is YSLEER. The CDR3 has 18 residues. The CDR3 protein is CASSQEARGSGTYNEQFF. The CDR3, as DNA: TGCGCCAGCAGCCAAGAAGCCCGGGGTAGCGGGACTTACAATGAGCAGTTCTTC.

The V and J genes are TRBV6-5 and TRBJ1-1; D gene unclear. Germline V gene lookup returns CDR1 MNHEY and CDR2 SVGAGI. Trimming stripped 4 bases from V and 4 bases from J, with 16 bases between. The CDR3 runs 15 residues. The CDR3 region is CASSFTATITTEAFF. CDR3 sequence (DNA): TGTGCCAGCAGTTTTACCGCGACAATTACCACTGAAGCTTTCTTT.

The CDR3 here is CASSSHPGEAFF. CDR3 sequence (DNA): TGCGCCAGCAGCTCCCACCCAGGCGAAGCTTTCTTT. V is TRBV5-1 and J is TRBJ1-1; D is undetermined. The V end was cut by 3 bases, the J end by 8 bases, with 11 bases between. Germline V gives CDR1 SGHRS, CDR2 YFSETQ. The CDR3 is 12 amino acids.

Only one count was recorded for this clone. The chain links TRBV19 to TRBJ1-5, with a possible D match to TRBD1 (6 bases). Germline V gene lookup returns CDR1 LNHDA and CDR2 SQIVND (reference sequence). Trimming removed 5 bases at V and 6 bases at J, with 17 bases between. This CDR3 has 15 amino acids. CDR3 protein: CASSLGTRNRQPQHF. In DNA, the CDR3 is TGTGCCAGTAGTCTCGGGACAAGAAATCGTCAGCCCCAGCATTTT.

The chain links TRBV7-8 to TRBJ1-5; D not resolved. V gave up 1 base and J gave up 4 bases, with 5 bases separating them. Germline lookup yields CDR1 SGHVS and CDR2 FQNEAQ. The length of the CDR3 is 13 residues. The CDR3 region is CASSLGANQPQHF. For the CDR3, the DNA is TGTGCCAGCAGCTTAGGGGCGAATCAGCCCCAGCATTTT.

The gene calls are TRBV9 and TRBJ2-1, with 11 bases that match TRBD2. This CDR3 has 15 residues. Per the germline V gene, CDR1 is SGDLS and CDR2 is YYNGEE. V lost 3 bases, J lost 5 bases, and 4 bases stayed unmatched. CDR3 in amino acids: CASSEGLAEDNEQFF. CDR3 in DNA: TGTGCCAGCAGCGAGGGACTAGCGGAGGACAATGAGCAGTTCTTC.

This sequence joins TRBV7-2 and TRBJ2-7, with D maybe TRBD1 (6 bases). The V gene's germline CDR1 is SGHTA and CDR2 FQGNSA. This CDR3 is built from 13 residues. Between the trimmed V and J ends, which lost 5 bases and 3 bases, there was a span of 11 bases. In nucleotides, the CDR3 is TGTGCCAGCAGCGAGGACAGATACTACGAGCAGTACTTC. Its protein product is CASSEDRYYEQYF.

The V and J genes are TRBV5-1 and TRBJ2-2, with TRBD2 identical over 7 bases. The CDR3 has 15 residues. J gave up 3 bases and V 5 bases, and 7 bases lay outside the gene matches. Germline V lookup: CDR1 SGHRS, CDR2 YFSETQ. CDR3 protein: CASRDERGHTGELFF. In nucleotides, the CDR3 is TGCGCCAGCAGAGACGAGCGGGGTCACACCGGGGAGCTGTTTTTT.

The rearrangement links TRBV7-2 to TRBJ2-3; 7 bases are a match to TRBD2. Germline V gene data show CDR1 as SGHTA and CDR2 as FQGNSA. J lost 4 bases, V lost 5 bases, and 12 bases had no gene match. This CDR3 has 16 amino acids. The CDR3 reads CASSRKRGATADTQYF. CDR3 in DNA: TGTGCCAGCAGCCGCAAGCGGGGCGCGACAGCAGATACGCAGTATTTT.

J is TRBJ1-4 and V is TRBV5-1, with 9 bases matching TRBD1. J was trimmed by 8 bases and V by 4 bases; bases with no gene match: 6. Germline-derived CDR1 and CDR2 are SGHRS and YFSETQ. The CDR3 loop spans 14 amino acids. The CDR3 reads CASSPGQGREKLFF. CDR3 bases: TGCGCCAGCAGCCCCGGACAGGGGAGAGAAAAACTGTTTTTT.

The chain carries TRBV19 and TRBJ2-3, with a tentative D call TRBD2 (7 bases). Trimming shortened V by 6 bases and J by 0 bases, and 16 bases separated the two germline ends. This CDR3 is 16 amino acids long. Germline V gene data show CDR1 as LNHDA and CDR2 as SQIVND (reference sequence). The CDR3 protein is CASSPRGGFSTDTQYF. DNA for the CDR3: TGTGCCAGTAGCCCGAGGGGGGGGTTTAGCACAGATACGCAGTATTTT.